Presented here are 18 T cell receptor beta chains from one specimen sequenced in a study of regulatory and conventional T cells in RAG deficiency. Assay: immunoSEQ multiplex PCR; the TCRdb copy retains only in-frame clones and omits some. The data hold about 10,000 clones, with around 94% observed a single time. Conventional CD4+ T cells were sorted from blood as CD25-low CD127-high cells. Sequenced sample: CD4+ effector T cells sorted from blood. All receptors come from a human donor with RAG deficiency presenting as severe combined immunodeficiency.

The gene calls are TRBV5-4 and TRBJ2-2; D is ambiguous. Germline assignment: CDR1 SGHNT and CDR2 YYREEE (reference sequence). The V end was cut by 0 bases, the J end by 3 bases, with 6 bases between. CDR3 size: 14 residues. The CDR3 is CASSLDSYTGELFF. The CDR3 nucleotides are TGTGCCAGCAGCTTGGACAGTTACACCGGGGAGCTGTTTTTT. Using reference TRBV5-4 and TRBJ2-2 for the parts outside the CDR3, the full variable domain is ETGVTQSPTHLIKTRGQQVTLRCSSQSGHNTVSWYQQALGQGPQFIFQYYREEENGRGNFPPRFSGLQFPNYSSELNVNALELDDSALYLCASSLDSYTGELFFGEGSRLTVL.

The rearrangement uses TRBV7-9 and TRBJ1-1; D is possibly TRBD1 (5 bases). CDR1 SEHNR and CDR2 FQNEAQ come from the germline V gene (reference sequence). The CDR3 is 14 amino acids. Trimming removed 3 bases at V and 4 bases at J, with 12 bases between. The CDR3 DNA is TGTGCCAGCAGCTTGCTAGGAGGGGTCACTGAAGCTTTCTTT. Translating it yields CASSLLGGVTEAFF.

J is TRBJ2-4 and V is TRBV4-2, with D tentatively TRBD1 (5 bases). This CDR3 region has 16 residues. The germline V gene encodes CDR1 LGHNA and CDR2 YNFKEQ. Trimming took off 0 bases at V and 0 bases at J, with 9 bases between the two ends. The CDR3 reads CASSQDKGIAKNIQYF. CDR3 coding DNA: TGTGCCAGCAGCCAAGATAAGGGGATAGCCAAAAACATTCAGTACTTC.

This clone was seen once. The rearrangement links TRBV19 to TRBJ2-5, with no clear D. Germline CDR1 and CDR2: LNHDA and SQIVND (reference sequence). The CDR3 loop spans 12 amino acids. Between the trimmed V and J ends, which lost 7 bases and 4 bases, there was a span of 10 bases. In nucleotides, the CDR3 is TGTGCCAGTAATAAGTTCGGAGAGACCCAGTACTTC. This sequence encodes CASNKFGETQYF. The full variable domain, with the rest looked up from reference TRBV19 and TRBJ2-5, is DGGITQSPKYLFRKEGQNVTLSCEQNLNHDAMYWYRQDPGQGLRLIYYSQIVNDFQKGDIAEGYSVSREKKESFPLTVTSAQKNPTAFYLCASNKFGETQYFGPGTRLLVL.

This chain joins TRBV27 and TRBJ1-3, with 7 bases aligning to TRBD1. Germline CDR1 reads MNHEY; CDR2 reads SMNVEV (reference sequence). The CDR3 consists of 13 residues. V dropped 6 bases and J dropped 4; count of bases not matched to a gene: 3. The chain's CDR3 is CASRGTAGNTIYF. In DNA, the CDR3 is TGTGCCAGCAGAGGGACAGCGGGAAACACCATATATTTT.

This chain joins TRBV13 and TRBJ2-5; D might be TRBD1 (5 bases). The CDR3 consists of 14 residues. Trimming took 2 bases from V and 4 from J, leaving 11 bases between them. Germline-derived CDR1 and CDR2 are PRHDT and FYEKMQ (reference sequence). The CDR3 sequence: CASSLRGFGETQYF. The CDR3 DNA reads TGTGCCAGCAGCTTAAGGGGTTTCGGAGAGACCCAGTACTTC.

J is TRBJ1-4 and V is TRBV7-2; 7 nucleotides match TRBD1. The CDR3 is made up of 14 amino acids. Trimming removed 5 bases from V and 8 bases from J; junction bases left unmatched: 8. CDR1 and CDR2 from the germline V gene are SGHTA and FQGNSA. CDR3: CASSTTGISEKLFF. The CDR3 nucleotides read TGTGCCAGCAGCACGACAGGGATTTCAGAAAAACTGTTTTTT.

The chain carries TRBV7-3 and TRBJ2-3; perhaps TRBD2 as D (6 bases). Germline-derived CDR1 and CDR2 are SGHTA and FQGTGA. V lost 0 bases and J lost 5, with 12 bases in between. The CDR3 sequence is 15 residues long. The CDR3 coding sequence is TGTGCCAGCAGCTTAACACCGGGGGACCGAGATACGCAGTATTTT. It codes for CASSLTPGDRDTQYF.

The V and J genes are TRBV5-1 and TRBJ2-5; D remains ambiguous. The CDR3 runs to 11 residues. CDR1 and CDR2 (germline): SGHRS, YFSETQ. Trimming pared 4 bases from V and 5 bases from J, leaving 6 bases between. CDR3 in DNA: TGCGCCAGCAGCCTACAGGAGACCCAGTACTTC. This gives the protein CASSLQETQYF.

This clone was counted once. This chain uses TRBV19 with TRBJ2-3, with 9 bases lining up with TRBD1. Germline-derived CDR1 and CDR2 are LNHDA and SQIVND (reference sequence). V was pared by 1 base and J by 3 bases, with 2 bases of the junction left unmatched. This CDR3 spans 15 amino acids. CDR3 loop: CASSIVGQGTDTQYF. The CDR3 region has the DNA TGTGCCAGTAGTATAGTCGGACAGGGGACAGATACGCAGTATTTT.

This clone is a singleton in its sample. J is TRBJ1-3 and V is TRBV6-6; D call uncertain. Deletions cut 6 bases from V and 0 bases from J, with 12 bases between. The CDR3 has 15 residues. The germline CDR1 and CDR2 sequences are MNHNY and SVGAGI (reference sequence). CDR3 amino acids: CASRDDARSGNTIYF. In DNA form, the CDR3 reads TGTGCCAGCAGGGATGACGCTCGCTCTGGAAACACCATATATTTT.

The rearrangement uses TRBV6-5 and TRBJ2-3, with TRBD1 matching over 8 bases. Germline V gene sequence: CDR1 MNHEY, CDR2 SVGAGI. V dropped 7 bases and J dropped 4; count of bases not matched to a gene: 10. The CDR3 has 15 amino acids. The CDR3 reads CASNYDRGRPDTQYF. CDR3 bases: TGTGCCAGCAACTACGACAGGGGCAGGCCAGATACGCAGTATTTT.

J is TRBJ2-7 and V is TRBV29-1; D not resolved. The CDR3 has 12 amino acids. Germline CDR1 and CDR2: SQVTM and ANQGSEA. V lost 8 bases to trimming and J lost 0 bases, with 11 bases between them. CDR3 in DNA: TGCAGCTTTCGCGGACCCTCCTACGAGCAGTACTTC. It codes for CSFRGPSYEQYF.

This sequence joins TRBV4-3 and TRBJ2-3; no reliable D call. The CDR3 consists of 14 residues. Trimming took 5 bases from V and 4 from J, leaving 13 bases between them. Germline V gene sequence: CDR1 LGHNA, CDR2 YSLEER. CDR3 amino acids: CASSSGSLADTQYF. The CDR3 DNA follows: TGCGCCAGCAGCTCCGGGTCCTTGGCAGATACGCAGTATTTT.

The chain has TRBV7-3 and TRBJ2-3; 7 bases align to TRBD2. V gave up 3 bases and J gave up 4 bases; unmatched junction bases: 7. The CDR3 has 15 amino acids. In germline, CDR1 is SGHTA, CDR2 FQGTGA. The CDR3 coding sequence is TGTGCCAGCAGCTTTGCGGCGGGAGCCGCAGATACGCAGTATTTT. Translation: CASSFAAGAADTQYF.

The V call is TRBV7-2, the J call TRBJ2-4; D possibly corresponds to TRBD2 (6 bases). Germline V gene sequence: CDR1 SGHTA, CDR2 FQGNSA. Trimming stripped 2 bases from V and 4 bases from J, with 12 bases between. The CDR3 is 15 amino acids. In nucleotides, the CDR3 is TGTGCCAGCAGCTTAACGTTCGCGGGGAAAAACATTCAGTACTTC. It specifies CASSLTFAGKNIQYF.

This chain joins TRBV6-5 and TRBJ1-2, with 8 bases identical to TRBD1. The junction had 10 bases not matched to a gene; V was cut back by 6 bases and J by 7 bases. The CDR3 totals 14 residues. Germline lookup yields CDR1 MNHEY and CDR2 SVGAGI. The CDR3 region is CASSRWGTGRGYTF. In DNA form, the CDR3 reads TGTGCCAGCAGCCGTTGGGGGACAGGTCGTGGCTACACCTTC.

This chain connects TRBV4-3 to TRBJ2-2; TRBD1 aligns across 9 bases. This CDR3 has 18 amino acids. Germline loops: CDR1 LGHNA, CDR2 YSLEER. After removal of 0 bases from V and 5 bases from J, the junction contained 10 bases not matched to a gene. The DNA for the CDR3 is TGCGCCAGCAGCCAAGATTGGGACAGGGTCGGGTTAACCGGGGAGCTGTTTTTT. Protein sequence: CASSQDWDRVGLTGELFF.